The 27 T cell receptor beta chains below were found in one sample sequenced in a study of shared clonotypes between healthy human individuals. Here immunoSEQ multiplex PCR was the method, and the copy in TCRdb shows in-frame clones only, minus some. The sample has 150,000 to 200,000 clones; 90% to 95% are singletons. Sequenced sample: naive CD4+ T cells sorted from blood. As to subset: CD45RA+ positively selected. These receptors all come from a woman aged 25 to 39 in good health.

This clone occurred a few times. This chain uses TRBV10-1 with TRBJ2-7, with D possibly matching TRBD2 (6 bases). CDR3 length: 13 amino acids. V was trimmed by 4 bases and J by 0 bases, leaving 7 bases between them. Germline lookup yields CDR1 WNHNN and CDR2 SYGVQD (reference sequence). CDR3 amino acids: CASSAGVSYEQYF. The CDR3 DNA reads TGCGCCAGCAGTGCGGGAGTCTCCTACGAGCAGTACTTC.

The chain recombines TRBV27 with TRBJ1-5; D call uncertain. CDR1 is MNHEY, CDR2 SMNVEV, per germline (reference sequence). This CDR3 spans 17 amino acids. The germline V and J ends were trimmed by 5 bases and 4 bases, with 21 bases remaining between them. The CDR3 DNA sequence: TGTGCCAGCAGTCCCTTGGGGAGGACGTTTGGGAATCAGCCCCAGCATTTT. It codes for CASSPLGRTFGNQPQHF.

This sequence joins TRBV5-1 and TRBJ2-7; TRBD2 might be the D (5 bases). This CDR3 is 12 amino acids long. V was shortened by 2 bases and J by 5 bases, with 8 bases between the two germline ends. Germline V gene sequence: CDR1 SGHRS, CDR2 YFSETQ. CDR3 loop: CASSFGGDEQYF. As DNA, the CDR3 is TGCGCCAGCAGCTTCGGAGGAGACGAGCAGTACTTC. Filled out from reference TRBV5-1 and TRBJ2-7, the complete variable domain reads KAGVTQTPRYLIKTRGQQVTLSCSPISGHRSVSWYQQTPGQGLQFLFEYFSETQRNKGNFPGRFSGRQFSNSRSEMNVSTLELGDSALYLCASSFGGDEQYFGPGTRLTVT.

The CDR3 spells CASSYLRGTNYEQYF. In DNA form, the CDR3 reads TGTGCCAGCAGTTACCTTAGGGGGACGAACTACGAGCAGTACTTC. The chain joins TRBV6-9 to TRBJ2-7; maybe TRBD1 (6 bases). Germline V gene lookup returns CDR1 MNHGY and CDR2 SVAAGI. Trimming took 3 bases from V and 3 from J, leaving 15 bases between them. The CDR3 is made up of 15 amino acids.

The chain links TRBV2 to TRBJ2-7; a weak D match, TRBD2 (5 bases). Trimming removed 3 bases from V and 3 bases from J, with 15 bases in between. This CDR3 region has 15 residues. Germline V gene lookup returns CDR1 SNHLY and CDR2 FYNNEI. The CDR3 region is CASSDLGFGDYEQYF. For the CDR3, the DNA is TGTGCCAGCAGTGATCTTGGTTTCGGGGACTACGAGCAGTACTTC.

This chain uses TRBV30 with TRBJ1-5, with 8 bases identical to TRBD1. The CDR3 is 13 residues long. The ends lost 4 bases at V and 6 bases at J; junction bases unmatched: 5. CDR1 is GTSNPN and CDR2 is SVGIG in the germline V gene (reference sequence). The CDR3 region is CAWTTGGGQPQHF. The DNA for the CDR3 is TGTGCCTGGACCACAGGGGGTGGTCAGCCCCAGCATTTT.

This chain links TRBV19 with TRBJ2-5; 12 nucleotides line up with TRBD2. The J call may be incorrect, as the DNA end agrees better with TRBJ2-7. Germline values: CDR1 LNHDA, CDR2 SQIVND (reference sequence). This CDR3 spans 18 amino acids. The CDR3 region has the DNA TGTGCCAGTACCGGGAGAGGACTAGCGGGGACCTCTCGGAACGAGCAGTACTTC. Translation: CASTGRGLAGTSRNEQYF.

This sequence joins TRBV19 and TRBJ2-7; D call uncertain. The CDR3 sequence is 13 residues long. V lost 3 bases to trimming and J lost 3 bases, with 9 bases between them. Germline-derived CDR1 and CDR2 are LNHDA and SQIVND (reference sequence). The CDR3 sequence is CASSIFLFYEQYF. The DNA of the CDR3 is TGTGCCAGTAGTATTTTTCTATTCTACGAGCAGTACTTC.

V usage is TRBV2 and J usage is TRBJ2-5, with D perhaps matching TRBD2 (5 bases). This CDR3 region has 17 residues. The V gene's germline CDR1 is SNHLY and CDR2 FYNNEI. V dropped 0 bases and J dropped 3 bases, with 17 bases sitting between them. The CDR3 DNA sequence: TGTGCCAGCAGTGAAGCGCGGGCAGTACGAGGGAAAGAGACCCAGTACTTC. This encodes CASSEARAVRGKETQYF.

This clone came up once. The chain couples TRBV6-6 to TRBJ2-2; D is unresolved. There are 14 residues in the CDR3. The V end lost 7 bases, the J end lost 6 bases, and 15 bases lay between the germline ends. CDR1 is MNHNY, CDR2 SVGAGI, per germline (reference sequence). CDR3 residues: CASTPSDLSGELFF. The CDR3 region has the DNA TGTGCCAGCACCCCCAGTGACCTATCCGGGGAGCTGTTTTTT.

CDR3 amino acids: CASSTQGTGLNEQFF. The CDR3 DNA follows: TGTGCCAGCAGTACACAAGGGACCGGGTTAAATGAGCAGTTCTTC. This chain uses TRBV28 with TRBJ2-1; D is tentatively TRBD1 or TRBD2 (5 bases each). Trimming left V 5 bases short and J 7 bases short, with 18 bases between. This CDR3 comprises 15 residues. Germline V gene sequence: CDR1 MDHEN, CDR2 SYDVKM.

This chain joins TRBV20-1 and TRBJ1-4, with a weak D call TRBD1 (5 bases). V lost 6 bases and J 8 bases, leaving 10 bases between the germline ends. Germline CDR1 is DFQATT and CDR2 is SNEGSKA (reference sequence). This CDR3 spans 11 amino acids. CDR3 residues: CSAGEEEKLFF. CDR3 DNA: TGCAGTGCGGGGGAAGAGGAAAAACTGTTTTTT.

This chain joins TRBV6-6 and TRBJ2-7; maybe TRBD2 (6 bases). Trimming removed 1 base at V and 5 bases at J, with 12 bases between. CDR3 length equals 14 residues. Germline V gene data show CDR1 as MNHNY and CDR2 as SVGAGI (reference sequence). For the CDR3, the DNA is TGTGCCAGCAGTTACTACGGGAGCTTTAACGAGCAGTACTTC. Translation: CASSYYGSFNEQYF.

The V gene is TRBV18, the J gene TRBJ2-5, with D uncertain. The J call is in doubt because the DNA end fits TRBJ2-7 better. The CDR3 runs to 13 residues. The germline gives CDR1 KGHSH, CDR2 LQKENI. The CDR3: CASSSAVSYEQYF. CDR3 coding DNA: TGTGCCAGCTCCTCGGCGGTCTCCTACGAGCAGTACTTC.

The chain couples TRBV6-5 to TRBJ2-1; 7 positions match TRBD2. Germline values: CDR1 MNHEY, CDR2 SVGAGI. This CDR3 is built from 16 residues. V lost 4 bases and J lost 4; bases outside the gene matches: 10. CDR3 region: CASSSLSGNIYNEQFF. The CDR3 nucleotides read TGTGCCAGCAGTTCATTAAGCGGGAATATTTACAATGAGCAGTTCTTC.

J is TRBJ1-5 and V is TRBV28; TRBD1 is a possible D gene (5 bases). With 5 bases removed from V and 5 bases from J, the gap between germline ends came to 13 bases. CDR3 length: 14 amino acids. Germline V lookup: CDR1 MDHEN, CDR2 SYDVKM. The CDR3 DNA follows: TGTGCCAGCAGTCCTGGGGACGGATATCAGCCCCAGCATTTT. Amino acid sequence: CASSPGDGYQPQHF.

CDR3 coding DNA: TGTGCCAGCATCGTAACGGCAGGGGCTTCCTACGAGCAGTACTTC. Translating it yields CASIVTAGASYEQYF. The J gene is TRBJ2-7, the V gene TRBV11-2; weak D call: TRBD1 (6 bases). This CDR3 is 15 amino acids long. The V end lost 7 bases, the J end lost 1 base, and 17 bases lay between the germline ends. CDR1 SGHAT and CDR2 FQNNGV come from the germline V gene. The whole variable domain, filled in from reference TRBV11-2 and TRBJ2-7, reads EAGVAQSPRYKIIEKRQSVAFWCNPISGHATLYWYQQILGQGPKLLIQFQNNGVVDDSQLPKDRFSAERLKGVDSTLKIQPAKLEDSAVYLCASIVTAGASYEQYFGPGTRLTVT.

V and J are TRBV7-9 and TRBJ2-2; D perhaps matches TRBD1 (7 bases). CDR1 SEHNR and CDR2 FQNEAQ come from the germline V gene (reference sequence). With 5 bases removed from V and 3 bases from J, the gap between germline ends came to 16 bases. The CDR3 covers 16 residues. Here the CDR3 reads CASSPRGTDYTGELFF. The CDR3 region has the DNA TGTGCCAGCAGCCCACGCGGGACAGATTACACCGGGGAGCTGTTTTTT.

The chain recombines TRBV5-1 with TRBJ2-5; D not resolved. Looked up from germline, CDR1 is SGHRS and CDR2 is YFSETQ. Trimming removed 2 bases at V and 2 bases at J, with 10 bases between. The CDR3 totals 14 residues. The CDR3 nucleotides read TGCGCCAGCAGCTTAAGGACGGAGCAAGAGACCCAGTACTTC. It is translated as CASSLRTEQETQYF.

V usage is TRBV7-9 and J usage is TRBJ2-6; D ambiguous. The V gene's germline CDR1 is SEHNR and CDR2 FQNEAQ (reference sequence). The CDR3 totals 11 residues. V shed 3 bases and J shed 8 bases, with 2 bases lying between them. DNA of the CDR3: TGTGCCAGCAGCTTCACCAACGTCCTGACTTTC. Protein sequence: CASSFTNVLTF.

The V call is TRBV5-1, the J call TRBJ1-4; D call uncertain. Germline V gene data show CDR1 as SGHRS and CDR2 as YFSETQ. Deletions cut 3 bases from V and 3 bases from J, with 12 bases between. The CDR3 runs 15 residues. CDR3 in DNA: TGCGCCAGCAGCTCCTCCACCATTGCTAATGAAAAACTGTTTTTT. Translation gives CASSSSTIANEKLFF.

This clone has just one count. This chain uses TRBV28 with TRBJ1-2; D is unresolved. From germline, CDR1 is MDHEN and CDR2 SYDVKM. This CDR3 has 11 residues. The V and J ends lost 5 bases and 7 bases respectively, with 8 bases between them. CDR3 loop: CASSHRLGYTF. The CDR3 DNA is TGTGCCAGCAGTCATAGGCTTGGCTACACCTTC.

CDR3 residues: CASSLGGYQPQHF. The CDR3 DNA sequence: TGTGCCAGCAGCTTAGGCGGGTATCAGCCCCAGCATTTT. The genes are TRBV7-8 and TRBJ1-5; D unresolved. The V gene lost 1 base and the J gene lost 5 bases, with 6 bases spanning the gap. CDR3 length: 13 residues. From germline, CDR1 is SGHVS and CDR2 FQNEAQ.

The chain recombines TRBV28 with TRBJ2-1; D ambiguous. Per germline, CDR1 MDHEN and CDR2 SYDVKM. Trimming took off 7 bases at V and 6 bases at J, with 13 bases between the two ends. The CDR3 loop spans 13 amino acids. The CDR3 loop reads CASNPQVANEQFF. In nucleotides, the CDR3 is TGTGCCAGCAATCCCCAGGTCGCCAATGAGCAGTTCTTC.

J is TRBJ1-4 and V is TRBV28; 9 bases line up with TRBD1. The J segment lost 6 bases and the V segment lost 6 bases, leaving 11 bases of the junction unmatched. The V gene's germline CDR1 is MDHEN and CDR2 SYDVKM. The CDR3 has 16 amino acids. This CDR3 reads CASSSDRGVVDEKLFF. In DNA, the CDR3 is TGTGCCAGCAGCTCGGACAGGGGAGTAGTAGATGAAAAACTGTTTTTT.

The CDR3 region has the DNA TGCGCCAGCAGCCAAGGCCGAGGACTAGCGGGAGTCGAGCAGTACTTC. Amino acids: CASSQGRGLAGVEQYF. The V call is TRBV4-1, the J call TRBJ2-5; 13 nucleotides align to TRBD2. Matching the DNA end better, TRBJ2-7 makes the J call doubtful. The CDR3 covers 16 residues. The germline V gene has CDR1 MGHRA and CDR2 YSYEKL.

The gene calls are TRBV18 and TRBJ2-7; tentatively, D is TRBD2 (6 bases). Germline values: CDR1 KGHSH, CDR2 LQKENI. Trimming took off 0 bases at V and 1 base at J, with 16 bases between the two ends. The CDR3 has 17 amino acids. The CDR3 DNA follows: TGTGCCAGCTCACCACCGAATTCAGGAGGGCCATCCTACGAGCAGTACTTC. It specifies CASSPPNSGGPSYEQYF. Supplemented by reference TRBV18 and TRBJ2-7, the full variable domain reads NAGVMQNPRHLVRRRGQEARLRCSPMKGHSHVYWYRQLPEEGLKFMVYLQKENIIDESGMPKERFSAEFPKEGPSILRIQQVVRGDSAAYFCASSPPNSGGPSYEQYFGPGTRLTVT.